Sequencing of this T cell receptor beta chain was carried out in a study of PD-1 blockade in classical Hodgkin lymphoma. The junction had 13 bases not matched to a gene; V was cut back by 4 bases and J by 5 bases. The CDR3 loop spans 16 amino acids. Germline V gene sequence: CDR1 LNHDA, CDR2 SQIVND (reference sequence). With no exception, relapse followed autologous stem cell transplantation in all patients, and brentuximab vedotin exposure varied. Repertoires were generated with immunoSEQ multiplex PCR, while TCRdb's copy carries only in-frame clones and drops some. The sample shows approximately 89,000 clones, approximately 83% of them seen only once.

The chain is built from TRBV19 and TRBJ2-5; 7 bases agree with TRBD2. The sample here was peripheral blood mononuclear cells (PBMCs), taken at baseline. The TCR was taken from a human donor with classical Hodgkin lymphoma. The DNA of the CDR3 is TGTGCCAGTAGTAGGGGGGGACCAACCCCAGGGGAGACCCAGTACTTC. Its translation: CASSRGGPTPGETQYF.